This record covers a single TCR beta chain. The target of this receptor is not known. No qualities accompany the bases; no much larger clone lies one base away. This entry comes from a study of shared clonotypes between healthy human individuals (dated by TCRdb to 2019 to 2021). Notes on the research overall: The cohort comprised a couple of women and three men aged 18 to 49 years. For each donor, CD4 naive and CD4 memory were each given three plates, CD8 naive was given two plates, and CD8 memory was given one plate. To estimate repertoire size and how much clonotypes are shared between individuals, the study performed deep sequencing of blood TCR repertoires from roughly five healthy adults. To increase sequencing depth and limit assay-specific biases, TCR repertoire library preparation and sequencing were carried out by different laboratories using diverse techniques. Leukapheresis yielded between about 0.94 and 10 billion PBMCs per donor.

Summary of the overall study and its limitations: The small number of donors limited the genetic and exposure-history diversity represented. Pairwise subsampling led to the expectation that sequencing depth would affect the degree of clonotype sharing among donors. Across a handful of donors, 4.5% to 6.5% of naive CD4, roughly 3.5% of naive CD8, approximately 2.5% of memory CD4, and approximately 0.42% of memory CD8 clonotypes were shared. Sampling was restricted to blood, and TCR repertoires in tissues likely differ from the TCR repertoires found in blood. Estimated clonotype richness was generally larger for naive than for memory subsets. Even with the large sequencing depth, rarefaction of the sorted-subset datasets indicated that sequencing was incomplete. Compared with non-shared clonotypes, the clonotypes found in all four sorted-subset donors had higher generation probabilities.

CD8 naive samples consisted of CD45RO-negative cells that were positively selected for CCR7, yielding a CD45RA+CCR7+ population without TemRA cells. Donors were healthy HIV-negative adults with no recently reported acute infections or vaccinations. Every donor was a Caucasian adult residing in Nashville, Tennessee, USA. Blood was collected by leukapheresis, and PBMCs were isolated by Ficoll-Histopaque density gradient centrifugation and then cryopreserved in liquid nitrogen vapor phase. Purity and quantity of every magnetically sorted T cell population were checked by analytical flow cytometry. Genomic DNA was isolated from every sorted fraction and measured by UV absorbance on a Nanodrop 2000c. TCR CDR3 regions were amplified from genomic DNA by multiplex PCR using the deep immunoSEQ assay. Genomic DNA extracted from each cell subset was distributed evenly over all wells of several immunoSEQ 96-well plates, and each plate served as one replicate. Each replicate PCR for sorted subsets received around 210 ng genomic DNA, equal to tens of thousands of T cell genomes. The purified libraries were quantified using a Qubit 3.0 fluorometer, sized with a Bioanalyzer 2100, and then quantified again using the KAPA Library Quantification kit. Every immunoSEQ 96-well plate was sequenced on a separate single-read 150-cycle Illumina NextSeq 550 flow cell. Concerning the study's data processing: Because only junctional sequences without quality scores were contained in the immunoSEQ output, filtering matching that applied to full-length reads could not be performed. To assign V/J genes and CDR3, sequences were annotated against IMGT germline references using PyIR, a Python wrapper for IgBLAST v1.9. Reads were filtered out if the reads had weak V/J assignments (E-value above 1e-6), no CDR3, stop codons, out-of-frame junctions, or ambiguous translated residues. A V3J clonotype was defined by an identical inferred V gene, J gene, and CDR3 amino acid sequence. The percentage overlap between two repertoires was calculated by dividing the number of shared unique clonotypes by the size of the smaller repertoire. Richness of each repertoire was evaluated using RTK rarefaction, the Chao1 estimator, and Recon v2.1 estimates of unobserved clonotypes. OLGA was used to compute generation probabilities for all TCRbeta clonotypes that the gDNA method yielded from a few donors. TCRdb stores this immuneACCESS table with in-frame sequences only. Part of the clones is absent; in the studies checked, under half of the shortfall reflects unresolved V genes, and no reason is known for the rest. That table is the source of V, J and clone size, and D and trimming were worked out from the DNA. The sample data list roughly 2 million clones, and approximately 94% of these were observed just once. The ten most abundant clones make up about 1.1% of the sample.

This receptor was identified in a man aged 18 to 35 in good health. Sequencing was done on a sample of naive CD8+ T cells sorted from blood. The intended sense of this specimen's cell subset or site label: CD45RA+CCR7+.

The nucleotides read TGTGCCAGCAGCTTCAGACAAGCCTACGAGCAGTACTTC. Translated, it gives CASSFRQAYEQYF. Recombination joined TRBV5-5 with TRBJ2-7; a confident D gene designation cannot be given. V loses 2 bases of germline sequence and J loses 2 bases, and the interval between the two ends is 8 bases. CDR3 length: 13 amino acids, cysteine to phenylalanine. CDR3 DNA is the only sequence kept; it has 39 bases, read in frame from the first base. CDR1 and CDR2 were assigned from the germline V gene (reference sequence) as SGHKS and YYEKEE.